This T cell receptor beta chain is from a study of T cell repertoires in aging, cancer and after chemotherapy (dated by TCRdb to 2018 to 2020). For the study in its entirety: Donors spanned six age groups from 30 or younger to 70 or older, with at least three individuals per group. Paired pre- and post-chemotherapy samples in the solid tumor group came from brain tumor (glioblastoma) patients receiving temozolomide-based therapy. Several million TCR reads were contained in the full dataset. Peripheral blood TCR beta repertoires from healthy donors and cancer patients were profiled to examine immunoaging and T cell reconstitution after chemotherapy. The cohort comprised around 220 cancer patients, approximately 91 with hematological and around 120 with solid cancers, plus 95 healthy donors as a reference group.

Broader findings and caveats from the paper: Median generation probability increased over the chemotherapy interval in both cancer cohorts, suggesting repertoire reconstitution through rebound thymic output. Untreated patients with hematological or solid cancers showed significantly lower blood TCR diversity and higher clonality than age-matched healthy donors. In healthy donors, the decline in TCR diversity with age was mainly due to loss of richness, whereas in cancer patients loss of evenness also played a role. According to the authors, the repertoire data do not permit conclusions about immunological memory after chemotherapy.

Rearranged TRB sequences spanning V, D and J segments were amplified in a multiplex touch-down PCR with a mixed TRB-A/B primer pool. Two consecutive PCR reactions with Phusion HS II polymerase added Illumina adapters and sample indices to the amplicons. Amplicons were gel-purified with the NucleoSpin Gel and PCR Clean-up kit, then checked with Qubit and an Agilent 2100 Bioanalyzer. Sequencing of the libraries was done on an Illumina MiSeq with paired-end, single-indexed 600-cycle runs. Regarding the original processing steps: TRB sequences were processed with MiXCR versions 2.12 and 3.0.5. Each unique CDR3 nucleotide sequence was counted as one clone, and only productive sequences with at least two reads were retained. Shannon diversity, evenness, clonality (one minus evenness), and alpha-parameterized diversity profiles from alpha 0 to 5 were included as repertoire metrics. The IGoR algorithm was used to compute generation probabilities of clones in paired pre- and post-chemotherapy samples. The public reads were reanalyzed by TCRdb: fastp trimming at Q25, MiXCR alignment, in-frame beta chains only. Merged by CDR3 protein, the rows form single entries marked with the most common genes and DNA. These V and J calls derive from TCRdb rather than the authors' analysis. In all, the sample holds 2,000 to 3,000 distinct CDR3 sequences, and under 35% of those were seen once. 7.8% of the sample is held by the ten biggest clonotypes.

Instead of sorted cells or RNA, genomic DNA extracted from peripheral blood served as the source for amplifying TCR beta rearrangements. The CDR3 runs 13 residues from the cysteine to the phenylalanine. The CDR3 DNA has 39 bases and is translated from base 1. Trimming at the junction amounts to 8 bases on V and 5 bases on J, and the germline ends lie 14 bases apart. CDR1 KGHSH and CDR2 LQKENI are derived from the germline V gene. In regard to this clonotype: This receptor's antigen is unknown. It has no much larger one-base neighbor in the sample; base qualities were not kept.

The TCR sequence derives from a human donor with a solid tumor. Sample: blood. The receptor chain draws on TRBV18 and TRBJ2-3, with the identity of the D gene unclear. The CDR3 in this case is CASGSWDGDTQYF. In nucleotide form, the sequence is TGTGCCAGCGGTAGCTGGGATGGAGATACGCAGTATTTT. Joined to the reference TRBV18 and TRBJ2-3 proteins, this CDR3 gives the full variable domain: NAGVMQNPRHLVRRRGQEARLRCSPMKGHSHVYWYRQLPEEGLKFMVYLQKENIIDESGMPKERFSAEFPKEGPSILRIQQVVRGDSAAYFCASGSWDGDTQYFGPGTRLTVL.